The following is a TCR beta chain sequence with its context. The data stem from a study of blood T cell repertoires in COVID-19. Study background: Samples taken during acute and convalescent COVID-19 were collected in the United States, Italy and Spain. From T cells, B-cell-depleted T cells, or PBMCs came the material, which was cDNA or gDNA.

Original handling: Cell counts per sample came from amplifying reference gene primers. The protocol was immunoSEQ multiplex PCR, while the TCRdb copy is restricted to in-frame clones and leaves out a portion. That table supplies the V and J calls and clone size; D and trimming were determined from the DNA. The sample includes over 200,000 clones, roughly 86% of them seen just once. Sequencing was performed on peripheral blood. The TCR comes from a man in his forties who had recovered from COVID-19.

The CDR3 DNA sequence: TGTGCCAGCAGCTCTCAAGCGGGAGGGCATGGTTACGAGCAGTACTTC. This gives the protein CASSSQAGGHGYEQYF. This rearrangement joins TRBV7-9 to TRBJ2-7, with TRBD2 matching 10 bases. CDR1 is SEHNR and CDR2 is FQNEAQ in the germline V gene (reference sequence). V shed 4 bases and J 4 bases; nucleotides not matched to a gene: 10. CDR3 length: 16 residues.